This T cell receptor (beta chain) was captured in a study of early T cells in non-severe SARS-CoV-2 infection. Unique molecular identifiers were attached to individual cDNA molecules. From the 5' RACE reads, TCRdb called clonotypes with MiXCR, one entry per CDR3 protein. Of about 69,000 distinct CDR3 sequences listed, 8.5% to 10% were seen once; the top ten hold 5.5% to 7%. Study-level results: VDJdb matches were skewed toward anti-spike CD8 T cell responses.

This clonotype was detected a few times. Its antigen is as yet unknown. Source material: whole blood. This sequence was found in an adult who was a healthcare worker with PCR-confirmed SARS-CoV-2 infection or an uninfected control (not recorded which).

The CDR3 region is CASSYSVEQPQHF. The CDR3 bases are TGTGCCAGCAGTTACTCCGTCGAACAGCCCCAGCATTTT. The gene calls are TRBV6-2 or TRBV6-3 and TRBJ1-5; D is ambiguous. The V and J ends lost 0 bases and 7 bases respectively, with 7 bases between them. The CDR3 is made up of 13 amino acids. Germline V CDR1 and CDR2: MNHEY, SVGEGT.